These 19 T cell receptor beta chains came from one sample sequenced in a study of T cell repertoires in cytomegalovirus infection. TCRdb passed the reads through MiXCR, listing each CDR3 protein once. Here the sample spans fewer than 300,000 distinct CDR3 sequences, about 25% being singletons. The specimen sequenced was PBMCs. The origin of the receptors is a human donor in good health (CMV status not recorded). Some clones in this sample may be carry-over from other donors' samples.

The chain combines TRBV11-2 with TRBJ1-5; D not certain. In germline, CDR1 is SGHAT, CDR2 FQNNGV. This CDR3 comprises 14 residues. Between the trimmed V and J ends, which lost 1 base and 7 bases, there was a span of 11 bases. CDR3 sequence: CASSLGLGMQPQHF. The CDR3 DNA follows: TGTGCCAGCAGCTTAGGGCTGGGGATGCAGCCCCAGCATTTT.

This chain uses TRBV3-1 with TRBJ2-2, with D uncertain. Germline V CDR1 and CDR2: LGHDT, YNNKEL (reference sequence). This CDR3 has 14 amino acids. V was trimmed by 1 base and J by 4 bases, leaving 7 bases between them. The DNA for the CDR3 is TGTGCCAGCAGCCAAGGACCATTCACCGGGGAGCTGTTTTTT. Amino acid sequence: CASSQGPFTGELFF.

The chain is built from TRBV10-3 and TRBJ2-3, with TRBD2 as a possible D gene (6 bases). The V end lost 2 bases, the J end lost 0 bases, and 9 bases lay between the germline ends. Germline CDR1 ENHRY, CDR2 SYGVKD. The CDR3 is made up of 15 amino acids. The CDR3 coding sequence is TGTGCCATCAGTGAGGGAGGGTCTAGCACAGATACGCAGTATTTT. This codes for CAISEGGSSTDTQYF.

This clonotype has a handful of counts. This rearrangement joins TRBV6-2 or TRBV6-3 to TRBJ2-1, with D perhaps TRBD1 (5 bases). Between the trimmed V and J ends, which lost 6 bases and 9 bases, there was a span of 6 bases. This CDR3 comprises 10 residues. Germline-derived CDR1 and CDR2 are MNHEY and SVGEGT. This chain's CDR3 is CASRGVEQFF. CDR3 nucleotides: TGTGCCAGCAGAGGGGTTGAGCAGTTCTTC.

The gene calls are TRBV9 and TRBJ2-1, with 12 bases matching TRBD2. The J segment lost 8 bases and the V segment lost 5 bases, leaving 11 bases of the junction unmatched. Germline V gene data show CDR1 as SGDLS and CDR2 as YYNGEE. The CDR3 runs to 16 residues. The CDR3 region is CASSLISSGGADEQFF. CDR3 DNA sequence: TGTGCCAGCAGTTTGATTTCTAGCGGGGGGGCCGATGAGCAGTTCTTC.

This clonotype was counted many times. The chain has TRBV7-2 and TRBJ2-3, with 8 bases aligning to TRBD2. CDR1 is SGHTA and CDR2 is FQGNSA in the germline V gene. V lost 3 bases, J lost 5 bases, and 13 bases stayed unmatched. The CDR3 is 17 amino acids. The CDR3 is CASSFFVGGRSGDTQYF. CDR3 bases: TGTGCCAGCAGCTTTTTTGTGGGCGGGAGGTCGGGAGATACGCAGTATTTT.

The chain combines TRBV10-3 with TRBJ1-2, with 12 bases lining up with TRBD1. CDR1 ENHRY and CDR2 SYGVKD come from the germline V gene. CDR3 length: 17 residues. V lost 6 bases and J lost 7; bases outside the gene matches: 15. The CDR3 DNA follows: TGTGCCATCAGCCCTGCTCCTGGGACAGGGGGCGCCGGTGGCTACACCTTC. This gives the protein CAISPAPGTGGAGGYTF.

In this sample, this clonotype turned up many times. The chain couples TRBV6-1 to TRBJ1-5, with TRBD1 as a possible D gene (5 bases). Trimming took off 6 bases at V and 3 bases at J, with 12 bases between the two ends. This CDR3 has 14 residues. Per the germline V gene, CDR1 is MNHNS and CDR2 is SASEGT. The CDR3 sequence: CASSRENFNQPQHF. The DNA of the CDR3 is TGTGCCAGCAGCAGGGAGAACTTCAATCAGCCCCAGCATTTT.

The V gene is TRBV10-3, the J gene TRBJ1-5; no firm D call. Trimming took off 10 bases at V and 1 base at J, with 11 bases between the two ends. The CDR3 sequence is 13 residues long. Germline lookup yields CDR1 ENHRY and CDR2 SYGVKD. The chain's CDR3 is CATTDGSNQPQHF. CDR3 DNA sequence: TGTGCCACCACAGATGGGAGCAATCAGCCCCAGCATTTT.

The rearrangement uses TRBV11-2 and TRBJ2-5; possibly TRBD1 for D (6 bases). With 5 bases removed from V and 12 bases from J, the gap between germline ends came to 13 bases. Germline V lookup: CDR1 SGHAT, CDR2 FQNNGV. The CDR3 loop spans 11 amino acids. CDR3 nucleotide sequence: TGTGCCAGCAGCACCCGGGACACCAAGTACTTC. Its protein product is CASSTRDTKYF. Drawing the rest from reference TRBV11-2 and TRBJ2-5, the complete variable domain is EAGVAQSPRYKIIEKRQSVAFWCNPISGHATLYWYQQILGQGPKLLIQFQNNGVVDDSQLPKDRFSAERLKGVDSTLKIQPAKLEDSAVYLCASSTRDTKYFGPGTRLLVL.

This clonotype appeared a few times. The chain joins TRBV5-6 to TRBJ1-1; 7 positions agree with TRBD1. The V and J ends lost 3 bases and 7 bases, in that order; junction bases with no gene match: 6. The germline CDR1 and CDR2 sequences are SGHDT and YYEEEE. This CDR3 contains 13 residues. CDR3 coding DNA: TGTGCCAGCAGCTGGAGCAGGGGGGGTGAAGCTTTCTTT. Translating gives CASSWSRGGEAFF.

This clonotype came up a few times. The chain joins TRBV28 to TRBJ1-2, with a weak D call TRBD1 (6 bases). The CDR3 has 14 residues. The germline V gene has CDR1 MDHEN and CDR2 SYDVKM. V lost 7 bases and J lost 8, with 20 bases in between. CDR3 residues: CASNLQGKGRGYTF. CDR3 DNA: TGTGCCAGCAACCTCCAGGGGAAAGGGCGAGGCTACACCTTC.

This clonotype showed up just a few times. The chain is built from TRBV19 and TRBJ2-7; perhaps D is TRBD1 or TRBD2 (5 bases each). The CDR3 is made up of 13 amino acids. Germline V lookup: CDR1 LNHDA, CDR2 SQIVND (reference sequence). The V and J ends lost 6 bases and 6 bases respectively, with 15 bases between them. This CDR3 is CASSPPGALEQYF. CDR3 sequence (DNA): TGTGCCAGTAGCCCTCCCGGGGCCCTCGAGCAGTACTTC.

This chain connects TRBV27 to TRBJ2-3; D unclear. In germline, CDR1 is MNHEY, CDR2 SMNVEV (reference sequence). Trimming shortened V by 7 bases and J by 1 base, and 9 bases separated the two germline ends. This CDR3 has 13 residues. The CDR3 protein is CASTPLGTDTQYF. As DNA, the CDR3 is TGTGCCAGCACTCCACTGGGCACAGATACGCAGTATTTT.

V is TRBV7-2 and J is TRBJ1-6; 7 bases fit TRBD1. Germline CDR1 and CDR2: SGHTA and FQGNSA. V lost 2 bases to trimming and J lost 0 bases; unmatched junction nucleotides: 4. The CDR3 is 17 amino acids. CDR3 loop: CASSLSTGSSYNSPLHF. The CDR3 nucleotides are TGTGCCAGCAGCTTATCGACAGGGAGCTCCTATAATTCACCCCTCCACTTT. The full variable domain, in which reference TRBV7-2 and TRBJ1-6 provide the parts outside the CDR3, is GAGVSQSPSNKVTEKGKDVELRCDPISGHTALYWYRQSLGQGLEFLIYFQGNSAPDKSGLPSDRFSAERTGGSVSTLTIQRTQQEDSAVYLCASSLSTGSSYNSPLHFGNGTRLTVT.

The sample holds one count of this clonotype. The rearrangement joins TRBV19 to TRBJ2-1; possibly TRBD2 for D (5 bases). V was cut by 4 bases and J by 8 bases, with 15 bases left in between. The CDR3 extends over 14 amino acids. From germline, CDR1 is LNHDA and CDR2 SQIVND (reference sequence). CDR3 amino acids: CASSTGLPVDEQFF. The CDR3 DNA follows: TGTGCCAGTAGTACGGGATTACCGGTGGATGAGCAGTTCTTC.

This clonotype was seen more than once but under ten times. This chain joins TRBV14 and TRBJ1-1, with D maybe TRBD1 (6 bases). Germline CDR1 and CDR2: SGHDN and FVKESK. Trimming left V 3 bases short and J 1 base short, with 9 bases between. The CDR3 covers 14 residues. CDR3 DNA: TGTGCCAGCAGCCACCAGGGGACGAACACTGAAGCTTTCTTT. Residues: CASSHQGTNTEAFF.

This clonotype was found many times. This chain uses TRBV7-2 with TRBJ2-6; tentatively, D is TRBD1 or TRBD2 (5 bases each). The germline V and J ends were trimmed by 5 bases and 4 bases, with 12 bases remaining between them. This CDR3 has 15 amino acids. Germline V gene data show CDR1 as SGHTA and CDR2 as FQGNSA. The DNA of the CDR3 is TGTGCCAGCAGCAGAGGGGCCACGGGGGCCAACGTCCTGACTTTC. Amino acid sequence: CASSRGATGANVLTF.

This clonotype appeared many times. The rearrangement links TRBV6-1 to TRBJ2-7; 7 positions agree with TRBD2. Trimming at V came to 8 bases and at J to 7 bases, leaving 11 bases not matched to a gene. There are 13 residues in the CDR3. Germline V gives CDR1 MNHNS, CDR2 SASEGT. The CDR3 DNA reads TGTGCCAGCCGCGGGGCGGGAGATCTGGAGCAGTACTTC. It is translated as CASRGAGDLEQYF.